This T cell receptor beta chain was sequenced during a study of shared clonotypes between healthy human individuals. The data were produced by immunoSEQ multiplex PCR, yet TCRdb's version contains in-frame clones alone and is incomplete. Seen here are approximately 2.5 million clones, approximately 93% observed once, and the top ten hold approximately 0.36%. Study-wide points: Measured sharing among donors was expected to vary with sequencing depth. The generation probabilities recorded for non-shared clonotypes fell below those of clonotypes shared by all four donors.

V shed 4 bases and J shed 4 bases, with 9 bases lying between them. Germline-derived CDR1 and CDR2 are SGHRS and YFSETQ. The CDR3 has 12 residues. As for this clone: Its antigen is not known. At the DNA level, this CDR3 is encoded by other sequences in the same sample as well.

The clonotype originates from a man younger than 30 in good health. Some clones in this sample may be carry-over from other donors' samples. This chain joins TRBV5-1 and TRBJ2-7, with D unclear. Specimen: naive CD4+ T cells from PBMCs. Subset described: CD45RA+ positively selected. This chain's CDR3 is CASSPDLYEQYF. CDR3 nucleotides: TGCGCCAGCAGCCCGGACCTTTACGAGCAGTACTTC.